The text below deals with one T cell receptor beta chain. The source of the sample is a study of blood T cell repertoires in COVID-19. The authors' processing: Scientists estimated how many nucleated cells there were by amplifying reference gene primers. TCRdb's table, derived via immunoSEQ multiplex PCR, lists solely in-frame clones and lacks some. V, J and clone size are those of that table, while D and trimming were read from the DNA. The table includes over 60,000 clones, approximately 85% detected once. Per the germline V gene, CDR1 is SGHTA and CDR2 is FQGNSA. V dropped 3 bases and J dropped 5; count of bases not matched to a gene: 6. This CDR3 region has 15 residues.

V and J are TRBV7-2 and TRBJ2-1; 8 bases map to TRBD1. The sequencing input was peripheral blood. This receptor was taken from a woman aged 80 or older with active or convalescent COVID-19. CDR3 DNA sequence: TGTGCCAGCAGCTTTCAGACAGGGGTCCACAATGAGCAGTTCTTC. This sequence encodes CASSFQTGVHNEQFF.